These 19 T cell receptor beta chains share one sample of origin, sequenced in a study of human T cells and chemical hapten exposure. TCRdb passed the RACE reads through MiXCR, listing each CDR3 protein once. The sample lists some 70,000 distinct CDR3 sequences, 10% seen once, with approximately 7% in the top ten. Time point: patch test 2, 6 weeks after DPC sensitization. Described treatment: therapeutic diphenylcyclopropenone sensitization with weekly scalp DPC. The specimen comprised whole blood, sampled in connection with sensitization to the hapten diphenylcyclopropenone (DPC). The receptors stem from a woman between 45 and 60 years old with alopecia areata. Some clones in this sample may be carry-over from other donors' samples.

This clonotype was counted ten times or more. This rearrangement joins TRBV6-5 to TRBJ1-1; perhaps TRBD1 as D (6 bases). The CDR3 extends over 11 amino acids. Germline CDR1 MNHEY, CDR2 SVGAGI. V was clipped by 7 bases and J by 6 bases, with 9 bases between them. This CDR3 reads CASITGPEAFF. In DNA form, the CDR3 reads TGTGCCAGCATTACAGGGCCTGAAGCTTTCTTT.

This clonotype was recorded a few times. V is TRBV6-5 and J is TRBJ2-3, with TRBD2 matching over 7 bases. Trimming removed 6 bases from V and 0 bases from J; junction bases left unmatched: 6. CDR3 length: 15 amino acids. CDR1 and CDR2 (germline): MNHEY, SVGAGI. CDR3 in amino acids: CASSILAASTDTQYF. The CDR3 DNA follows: TGTGCCAGCAGCATCCTAGCGGCTAGCACAGATACGCAGTATTTT.

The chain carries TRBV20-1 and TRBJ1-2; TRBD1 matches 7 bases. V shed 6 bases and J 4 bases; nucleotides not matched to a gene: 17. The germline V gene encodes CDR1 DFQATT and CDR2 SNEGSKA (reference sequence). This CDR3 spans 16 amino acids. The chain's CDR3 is CSAIPLGQDRGYGYTF. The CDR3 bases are TGCAGTGCCATACCCCTCGGACAGGACCGGGGCTATGGCTACACCTTC.

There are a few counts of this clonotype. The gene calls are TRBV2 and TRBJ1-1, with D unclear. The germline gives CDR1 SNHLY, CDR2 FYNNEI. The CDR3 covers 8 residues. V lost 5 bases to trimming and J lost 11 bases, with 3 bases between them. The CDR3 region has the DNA TGTGCCAGCAGTCCCGCTTTCTTT. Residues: CASSPAFF.

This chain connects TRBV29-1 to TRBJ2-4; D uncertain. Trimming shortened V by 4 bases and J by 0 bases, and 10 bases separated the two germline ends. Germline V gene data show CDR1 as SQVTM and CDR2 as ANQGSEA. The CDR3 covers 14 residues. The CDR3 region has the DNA TGCAGCGTTGTCGGAAAACTAGCCAAAAACATTCAGTACTTC. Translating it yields CSVVGKLAKNIQYF.

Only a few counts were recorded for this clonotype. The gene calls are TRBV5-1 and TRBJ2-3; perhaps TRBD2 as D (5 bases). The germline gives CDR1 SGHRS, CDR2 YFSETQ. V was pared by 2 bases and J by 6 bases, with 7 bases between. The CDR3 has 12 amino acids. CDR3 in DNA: TGCGCCAGCAGCTTACGAGGGGATACGCAGTATTTT. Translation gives CASSLRGDTQYF. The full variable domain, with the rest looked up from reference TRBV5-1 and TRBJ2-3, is KAGVTQTPRYLIKTRGQQVTLSCSPISGHRSVSWYQQTPGQGLQFLFEYFSETQRNKGNFPGRFSGRQFSNSRSEMNVSTLELGDSALYLCASSLRGDTQYFGPGTRLTVL.

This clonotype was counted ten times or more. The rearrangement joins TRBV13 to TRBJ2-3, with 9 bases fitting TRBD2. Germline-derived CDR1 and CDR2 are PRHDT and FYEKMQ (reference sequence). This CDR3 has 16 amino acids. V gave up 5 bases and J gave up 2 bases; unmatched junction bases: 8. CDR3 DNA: TGTGCCAGCAGCACCCGACTAGCGGAACTCACAGATACGCAGTATTTT. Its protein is CASSTRLAELTDTQYF.

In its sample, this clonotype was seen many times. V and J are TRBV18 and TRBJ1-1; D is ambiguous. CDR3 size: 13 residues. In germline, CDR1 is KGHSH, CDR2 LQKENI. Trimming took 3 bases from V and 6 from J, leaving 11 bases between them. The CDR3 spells CASSPDKGSEAFF. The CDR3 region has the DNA TGTGCCAGCTCACCGGATAAGGGCTCTGAAGCTTTCTTT.

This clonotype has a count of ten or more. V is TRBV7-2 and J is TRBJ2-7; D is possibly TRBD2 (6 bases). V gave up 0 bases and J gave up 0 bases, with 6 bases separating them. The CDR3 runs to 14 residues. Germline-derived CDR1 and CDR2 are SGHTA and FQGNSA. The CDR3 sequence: CASSLAGGSYEQYF. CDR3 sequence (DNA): TGTGCCAGCAGCTTAGCCGGGGGCTCCTACGAGCAGTACTTC.

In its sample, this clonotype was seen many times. CDR3 bases: TGTGCCAGCAAAGGACTAGCGATGACCGGGGAGCTGTTTTTT. Protein product: CASKGLAMTGELFF. The chain joins TRBV2 to TRBJ2-2, with 9 bases aligning to TRBD2. Germline values: CDR1 SNHLY, CDR2 FYNNEI. This CDR3 is built from 14 residues. The V gene end was trimmed by 7 bases and the J gene end by 5 bases; junction bases not matched to a gene: 5.

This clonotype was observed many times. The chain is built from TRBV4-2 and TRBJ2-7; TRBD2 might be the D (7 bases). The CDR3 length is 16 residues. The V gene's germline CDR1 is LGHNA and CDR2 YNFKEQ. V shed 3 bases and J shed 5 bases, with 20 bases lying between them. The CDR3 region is CASSQALKGGPDEQYF. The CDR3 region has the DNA TGTGCCAGCAGCCAGGCCCTAAAGGGGGGGCCTGACGAGCAGTACTTC.

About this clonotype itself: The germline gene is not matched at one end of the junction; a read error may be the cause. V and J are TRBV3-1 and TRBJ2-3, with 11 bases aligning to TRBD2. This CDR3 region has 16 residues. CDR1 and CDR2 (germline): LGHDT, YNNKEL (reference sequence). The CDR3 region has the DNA TGTGCCAGCAGCCGCCTGGGACTAGCGGACACAGATACGCAGTATTTC. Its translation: CASSRLGLADTDTQYF.

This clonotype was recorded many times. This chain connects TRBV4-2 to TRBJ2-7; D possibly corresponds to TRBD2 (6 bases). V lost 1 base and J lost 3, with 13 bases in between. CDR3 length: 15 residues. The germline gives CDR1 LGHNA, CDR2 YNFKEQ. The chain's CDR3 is CASSQASAGGYEQYF. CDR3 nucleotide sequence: TGTGCCAGCAGCCAAGCCTCAGCGGGTGGCTACGAGCAGTACTTC.

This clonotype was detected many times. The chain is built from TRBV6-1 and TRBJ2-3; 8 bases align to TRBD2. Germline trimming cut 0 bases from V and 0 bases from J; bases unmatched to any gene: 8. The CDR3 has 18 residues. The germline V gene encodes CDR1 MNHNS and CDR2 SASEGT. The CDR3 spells CASSEALPAGVSTDTQYF. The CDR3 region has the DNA TGTGCCAGCAGTGAAGCCCTTCCAGCGGGGGTTAGCACAGATACGCAGTATTTT.

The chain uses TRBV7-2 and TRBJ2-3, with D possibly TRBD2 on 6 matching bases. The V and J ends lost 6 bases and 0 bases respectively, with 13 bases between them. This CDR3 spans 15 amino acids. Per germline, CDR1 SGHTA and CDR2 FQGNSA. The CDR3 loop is CASSNTGTSTDTQYF. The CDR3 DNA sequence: TGTGCCAGCAGTAACACCGGGACTAGCACAGATACGCAGTATTTT.

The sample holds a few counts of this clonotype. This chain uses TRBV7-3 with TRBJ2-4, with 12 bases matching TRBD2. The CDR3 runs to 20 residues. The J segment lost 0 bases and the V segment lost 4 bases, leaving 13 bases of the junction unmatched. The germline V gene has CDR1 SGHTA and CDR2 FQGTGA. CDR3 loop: CASSSYRTSGTNIAKNIQYF. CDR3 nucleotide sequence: TGTGCCAGCAGCTCTTACCGGACTAGCGGGACGAATATAGCCAAAAACATTCAGTACTTC.

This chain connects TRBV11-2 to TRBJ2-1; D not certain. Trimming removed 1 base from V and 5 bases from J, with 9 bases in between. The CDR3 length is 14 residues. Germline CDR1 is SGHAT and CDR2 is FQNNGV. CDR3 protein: CASSLGVRDNEQFF. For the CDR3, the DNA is TGTGCCAGCAGCTTAGGAGTCCGCGACAATGAGCAGTTCTTC.

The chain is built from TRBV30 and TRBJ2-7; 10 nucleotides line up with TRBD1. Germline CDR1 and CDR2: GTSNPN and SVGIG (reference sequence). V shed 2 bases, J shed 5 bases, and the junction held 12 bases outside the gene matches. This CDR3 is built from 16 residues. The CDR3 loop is CAWSLLLGTGVNEQYF. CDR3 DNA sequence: TGTGCCTGGAGTTTGCTCCTCGGGACAGGGGTCAACGAGCAGTACTTC. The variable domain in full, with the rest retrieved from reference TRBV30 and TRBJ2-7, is SQTIHQWPATLVQPVGSPLSLECTVEGTSNPNLYWYRQAAGRGLQLLFYSVGIGQISSEVPQNLSASRPQDRQFILSSKKLLLSDSGFYLCAWSLLLGTGVNEQYFGPGTRLTVT.

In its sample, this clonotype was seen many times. This CDR3 reads CAISEAKPDQPQHF. In DNA, the CDR3 is TGTGCCATCAGTGAGGCGAAGCCCGATCAGCCCCAGCATTTT. V usage is TRBV10-3 and J usage is TRBJ1-5, with D unclear. This CDR3 region has 14 residues. CDR1 and CDR2 (germline): ENHRY, SYGVKD. Between the trimmed V and J ends, which lost 2 bases and 5 bases, there was a span of 10 bases.